A selection of T cell receptor beta chains follows, all from one sample in a study of CD8+ T cells in alopecia areata. Profiled with immunoSEQ multiplex PCR; TCRdb holds only in-frame clones, not every one. The sample holds roughly 73,000 clones, 25% to 30% seen once. This material consisted of CD8+ T cells sorted from blood, taken at week 4, from a patient treated with tofacitinib. These receptor sequences come from a human donor with alopecia areata. CDR3s include the opening cysteine and the closing phenylalanine or tryptophan. The order of the fields is D gene, clone size, J gene, V gene, CDR3 DNA, CDR3 protein. The D gene is left open where the match is weak. The size field is filled for only some rows; it gives once, few, many or a size class.

D gene: -
clone size: few
J gene: TRBJ2-1
V gene: TRBV9
CDR3 DNA: TGTGCCAGCAGCGTAGGGGGAGGGGGATTCAGTGAGCAGTTCTTC
CDR3 protein: CASSVGGGGFSEQFF

D gene: -
clone size: -
J gene: TRBJ2-2
V gene: TRBV29-1
CDR3 DNA: TGCAGCATGGCCGGGGGCGGGGAGCTGTTTTTT
CDR3 protein: CSMAGGGELFF

D gene: TRBD2
clone size: -
J gene: TRBJ2-5
V gene: TRBV2
CDR3 DNA: TGTGCCAGCAGTGAATATGGGCTAGCGGCCCGATCGACCCAGTACTTC
CDR3 protein: CASSEYGLAARSTQYF

D gene: -
clone size: -
J gene: TRBJ2-2
V gene: TRBV11-2
CDR3 DNA: TGTGCCAGCAGCTTCTATCCCCCAGGGGGAGGCACCGGGGAGCTGTTTTTT
CDR3 protein: CASSFYPPGGGTGELFF

D gene: -
clone size: many
J gene: TRBJ2-6
V gene: TRBV7-3
CDR3 DNA: TGTGCCAGCAGCCAACCGGGAAAGAACGCTGGGGCCAACGTCCTGACTTTC
CDR3 protein: CASSQPGKNAGANVLTF

D gene: -
clone size: few
J gene: TRBJ1-5
V gene: TRBV7-3
CDR3 DNA: TGTGCCAGCAGCCCTAGGACCCAGAACAATCAGCCCCAGCATTTT
CDR3 protein: CASSPRTQNNQPQHF

D gene: -
clone size: few
J gene: TRBJ2-7
V gene: TRBV2
CDR3 DNA: TGTGCCAGCAGTGACGGCTCCCCTGGAGAGCAGTACTTC
CDR3 protein: CASSDGSPGEQYF

D gene: TRBD2
clone size: few
J gene: TRBJ2-2
V gene: TRBV27
CDR3 DNA: TGTGCCAGCAGTTTAGCGGGAGGGCCCTATACCGGGGAGCTGTTTTTT
CDR3 protein: CASSLAGGPYTGELFF

D gene: TRBD1
clone size: many
J gene: TRBJ1-1
V gene: TRBV5-6
CDR3 DNA: TGTGCCAGCAGCTTGGTTAAGCCGGGACAGGGACGGACTGAAGCTTTCTTT
CDR3 protein: CASSLVKPGQGRTEAFF

D gene: TRBD2
clone size: -
J gene: TRBJ2-1
V gene: TRBV29-1
CDR3 DNA: TGCAGCGTTGAGGGACTAGCGGGAGCGGTTGAGCAGTTCTTC
CDR3 protein: CSVEGLAGAVEQFF

D gene: TRBD1
clone size: few
J gene: TRBJ1-1
V gene: TRBV9
CDR3 DNA: TGTGCCAGCAGCCCGGGACAGACTTTT
CDR3 protein: CASSPGQTF

D gene: TRBD2
clone size: few
J gene: TRBJ2-7
V gene: TRBV29-1
CDR3 DNA: TGCAGCGCCCGCGGGGGATCCAGGTACGAGCAGTACTTC
CDR3 protein: CSARGGSRYEQYF

D gene: TRBD1
clone size: few
J gene: TRBJ2-7
V gene: TRBV29-1
CDR3 DNA: TGCAGCGTTGATGCCAAGGGACAGAGCCCCTACGAGCAGTACTTC
CDR3 protein: CSVDAKGQSPYEQYF

D gene: -
clone size: -
J gene: TRBJ1-2
V gene: TRBV9
CDR3 DNA: TGTGCCAGCAGCCCGCCCAGTTACGGAGATGGCTACACCTTC
CDR3 protein: CASSPPSYGDGYTF

D gene: -
clone size: -
J gene: TRBJ2-7
V gene: TRBV29-1
CDR3 DNA: TGCAGCGTTGAAGAGCGCCTACCCAGCTCCTACGAGCAGTACTTC
CDR3 protein: CSVEERLPSSYEQYF

D gene: -
clone size: few
J gene: TRBJ2-1
V gene: TRBV29-1
CDR3 DNA: TGCAGCGTTGAGGGAACAAATGAGCAGTTCTTC
CDR3 protein: CSVEGTNEQFF

D gene: -
clone size: few
J gene: TRBJ1-2
V gene: TRBV29-1
CDR3 DNA: TGCAGCGTCCTTTTGGGGGGCAGCTATGGCTACACCTTC
CDR3 protein: CSVLLGGSYGYTF

D gene: -
clone size: -
J gene: TRBJ2-6
V gene: TRBV7-3
CDR3 DNA: TGTGCCAGCAGCTTATATGGGACACTCACCGCAGGGGCCAACGTCCTGACTTTC
CDR3 protein: CASSLYGTLTAGANVLTF

D gene: -
clone size: -
J gene: TRBJ2-7
V gene: TRBV7-9
CDR3 DNA: TGTGCCAGCAGTAGGGGACCACTGGAGCAGTACTTC
CDR3 protein: CASSRGPLEQYF

D gene: TRBD1
clone size: few
J gene: TRBJ1-5
V gene: TRBV19
CDR3 DNA: TGTGCCAGTAGCGACAGGGCCAATCAGCCCCAGCATTTT
CDR3 protein: CASSDRANQPQHF

D gene: -
clone size: few
J gene: TRBJ2-2
V gene: TRBV5-6
CDR3 DNA: TGTGCCAGCAAACCCAGGGAAGGAGGATACACCGGGGAGCTGTTTTTT
CDR3 protein: CASKPREGGYTGELFF

D gene: TRBD2
clone size: -
J gene: TRBJ2-3
V gene: TRBV9
CDR3 DNA: TGTGCCAGCAGCCTAATGGGAGCGGGAGTGTTGGTCGGGCAAGATACGCAGTATTTT
CDR3 protein: CASSLMGAGVLVGQDTQYF

D gene: -
clone size: -
J gene: TRBJ2-6
V gene: TRBV6-9
CDR3 DNA: TGTGCCAGCAGTTTATCCACATCTGGGGCCAACGTCCTGACTTTC
CDR3 protein: CASSLSTSGANVLTF

D gene: -
clone size: -
J gene: TRBJ1-1
V gene: TRBV29-1
CDR3 DNA: TGCAGCGTTGAAGTAGGCCGGCCTTCTGGAGCTTTCTTT
CDR3 protein: CSVEVGRPSGAFF

D gene: TRBD2
clone size: -
J gene: TRBJ2-5
V gene: TRBV4-1
CDR3 DNA: TGCGCCAGCAGACCCGGGACTAGCAGCTCAGAGACCCAGTACTTC
CDR3 protein: CASRPGTSSSETQYF

D gene: -
clone size: few
J gene: TRBJ2-7
V gene: TRBV6-1
CDR3 DNA: TGTGCCAGCAGTGATTATTTGTTCTACGAGCAGTACTTC
CDR3 protein: CASSDYLFYEQYF

D gene: -
clone size: few
J gene: TRBJ2-7
V gene: TRBV29-1
CDR3 DNA: TGCAGCGCCGGCCGGGGGGCCGAGCAGTACTTC
CDR3 protein: CSAGRGAEQYF

D gene: -
clone size: few
J gene: TRBJ2-7
V gene: TRBV30
CDR3 DNA: TGTGCCTGGAGCCTAGGGGGGCCCTACGAGCAGTACTTC
CDR3 protein: CAWSLGGPYEQYF

D gene: TRBD2
clone size: -
J gene: TRBJ2-1
V gene: TRBV2
CDR3 DNA: TGTGCCAGCAGCATGGGACTACTGGATGAGCAGTTCTTC
CDR3 protein: CASSMGLLDEQFF

D gene: -
clone size: -
J gene: TRBJ1-3
V gene: TRBV6-5
CDR3 DNA: TGTGCCAGCAGTGACGGCAACTCTGGAAACACCATATATTTT
CDR3 protein: CASSDGNSGNTIYF

D gene: TRBD2
clone size: -
J gene: TRBJ2-3
V gene: TRBV9
CDR3 DNA: TGTGCCAGCAGCGTAGAAGGATTAGCGGGAGTTATTAGCACAGATACGCAGTATTTT
CDR3 protein: CASSVEGLAGVISTDTQYF

D gene: TRBD1
clone size: -
J gene: TRBJ2-7
V gene: TRBV14
CDR3 DNA: TGTGCCAGCAGCCCCTCCGGGACAGGTGCCTACGAGCAGTACTTC
CDR3 protein: CASSPSGTGAYEQYF